The 32 T cell receptor beta chains given below trace back to one sample, sequenced in a study of T cell changes during pregnancy in multiple sclerosis. Method: immunoSEQ multiplex PCR; TCRdb's copy keeps in-frame clones and lacks some. The sample contains 30,000 to 40,000 clones, approximately 90% of which appear only once. The specimen comprised CD4+ T cells from peripheral blood mononuclear cells, sampled in the third trimester of pregnancy. The receptors originated from a female donor in good health, enrolled as a control in a pregnancy study.

This clone came up once. This sequence joins TRBV5-1 and TRBJ2-3; 12 bases align to TRBD2. The CDR3 consists of 16 residues. Germline V gene data show CDR1 as SGHRS and CDR2 as YFSETQ. V was clipped by 6 bases and J by 4 bases; unmatched bases: 9. The CDR3 DNA sequence: TGCGCCAGCACGACCCAACTAGCGGGAGGCCCAGATACGCAGTATTTT. Its translation is CASTTQLAGGPDTQYF.

The chain couples TRBV18 to TRBJ2-7, with TRBD1 matching over 7 bases. CDR3 size: 13 residues. V shed 5 bases, J shed 5 bases, and the junction held 6 bases outside the gene matches. Per germline, CDR1 KGHSH and CDR2 LQKENI. The CDR3 here is CASSDGTVDEQYF. CDR3 nucleotide sequence: TGTGCCAGCTCAGACGGGACAGTAGACGAGCAGTACTTC.

DNA of the CDR3: TGTGCCAGCAGTGGGGGGATGACAGGCCCAAATGAAAAACTGTTTTTT. It codes for CASSGGMTGPNEKLFF. The chain combines TRBV6-1 with TRBJ1-4, with D maybe TRBD1 (6 bases). The CDR3 spans 16 residues. The germline gives CDR1 MNHNS, CDR2 SASEGT. Trimming removed 4 bases from V and 5 bases from J, with 17 bases in between.

This chain joins TRBV28 and TRBJ2-3; no clear D gene. V dropped 6 bases and J dropped 1 base, with 11 bases sitting between them. Germline lookup yields CDR1 MDHEN and CDR2 SYDVKM. The CDR3 covers 14 residues. The CDR3 DNA is TGTGCCAGCAGCCTTATAGAAGGCACAGATACGCAGTATTTT. This gives the protein CASSLIEGTDTQYF. The full variable domain, rest sourced from reference TRBV28 and TRBJ2-3, is DVKVTQSSRYLVKRTGEKVFLECVQDMDHENMFWYRQDPGLGLRLIYFSYDVKMKEKGDIPEGYSVSREKKERFSLILESASTNQTSMYLCASSLIEGTDTQYFGPGTRLTVL.

This clone was counted a single time. This chain links TRBV7-2 with TRBJ2-3; 15 positions agree with TRBD2. This CDR3 region has 17 residues. V lost 6 bases and J lost 4; bases outside the gene matches: 8. From germline, CDR1 is SGHTA and CDR2 FQGNSA. The chain's CDR3 is CASRRGLAGGSADTQYF. CDR3 nucleotides: TGTGCCAGCAGAAGGGGACTAGCGGGGGGATCGGCAGATACGCAGTATTTT. The whole variable domain, filled in from reference TRBV7-2 and TRBJ2-3, reads GAGVSQSPSNKVTEKGKDVELRCDPISGHTALYWYRQSLGQGLEFLIYFQGNSAPDKSGLPSDRFSAERTGGSVSTLTIQRTQQEDSAVYLCASRRGLAGGSADTQYFGPGTRLTVL.

The chain has TRBV19 and TRBJ1-1; 9 bases line up with TRBD1. V was clipped by 6 bases and J by 4 bases; unmatched bases: 6. The CDR3 has 14 amino acids. From germline, CDR1 is LNHDA and CDR2 SQIVND (reference sequence). The CDR3 spells CASRQGARGTEAFF. The CDR3 bases are TGTGCCAGTAGACAGGGGGCGCGGGGCACTGAAGCTTTCTTT.

This sequence joins TRBV20-1 and TRBJ2-7; the D is unclear. Germline loops: CDR1 DFQATT, CDR2 SNEGSKA (reference sequence). The CDR3 extends over 11 amino acids. V lost 3 bases and J lost 5, with 8 bases in between. The CDR3 coding sequence is TGCAGTGCTAGCGAGGAGAACGAGCAGTACTTC. Translating it yields CSASEENEQYF.

This CDR3 is CASSSAGLHYNEQFF. The CDR3 coding sequence is TGTGCCAGCTCATCGGCAGGGCTACATTACAATGAGCAGTTCTTC. This chain links TRBV18 with TRBJ2-1, with TRBD1 as a possible D gene (5 bases). V lost 5 bases to trimming and J lost 4 bases, with 15 bases between them. Germline V gives CDR1 KGHSH, CDR2 LQKENI. The CDR3 covers 15 residues.

V and J are TRBV7-8 and TRBJ1-1; 9 bases are shared with TRBD1. The V segment lost 1 base and the J segment 0 bases; nucleotides outside the gene matches: 3. The CDR3 consists of 16 residues. Germline loops: CDR1 SGHVS, CDR2 FQNEAQ. CDR3 nucleotide sequence: TGTGCCAGCAGCTTAGAGGGACAGGGTGTGAACACTGAAGCTTTCTTT. Translated: CASSLEGQGVNTEAFF. Full variable domain (missing parts from reference TRBV7-8 and TRBJ1-1): GAGVSQSPRYKVAKRGQDVALRCDPISGHVSLFWYQQALGQGPEFLTYFQNEAQLDKSGLPSDRFFAERPEGSVSTLKIQRTQQEDSAVYLCASSLEGQGVNTEAFFGQGTRLTVV.

This rearrangement joins TRBV28 to TRBJ2-5; 10 positions match TRBD2. The V and J ends lost 3 bases and 8 bases, in that order; junction bases with no gene match: 6. CDR1 is MDHEN and CDR2 is SYDVKM in the germline V gene. The CDR3 is 14 residues long. The CDR3 reads CASSFSGRALTQYF. CDR3 nucleotides: TGTGCCAGCAGTTTCAGCGGGAGGGCCTTAACCCAGTACTTC. Combining the CDR3 with reference TRBV28 and TRBJ2-5 gives the whole variable domain DVKVTQSSRYLVKRTGEKVFLECVQDMDHENMFWYRQDPGLGLRLIYFSYDVKMKEKGDIPEGYSVSREKKERFSLILESASTNQTSMYLCASSFSGRALTQYFGPGTRLLVL.

This clone was picked up a small number of times. As DNA, the CDR3 is TGTGCCAGCAGCCAGGACATCTATGGCTACACCTTC. As protein: CASSQDIYGYTF. The chain uses TRBV4-2 and TRBJ1-2; TRBD1 is a possible D gene (5 bases). The CDR3 spans 12 residues. Germline values: CDR1 LGHNA, CDR2 YNFKEQ. V was shortened by 3 bases and J by 4 bases, with 6 bases between the two germline ends.

The J gene is TRBJ1-4, the V gene TRBV7-9; 9 positions match TRBD1. Looked up from germline, CDR1 is SEHNR and CDR2 is FQNEAQ (reference sequence). This CDR3 is 16 amino acids long. Trimming cost V 5 bases and J 5 bases; bases outside gene matches: 9. The CDR3 region has the DNA TGTGCCAGCAGCGGAGGGACAGGGTGGGGGAATGAAAAACTGTTTTTT. Translated: CASSGGTGWGNEKLFF.

This clone was picked up one time. This rearrangement joins TRBV25-1 to TRBJ2-3; no firm D call. The CDR3 extends over 12 amino acids. Germline V gene sequence: CDR1 MGHDK, CDR2 SYGVNS. The V end was cut by 3 bases, the J end by 6 bases, with 7 bases between. CDR3 bases: TGTGCCAGCAGTGATCCCCAGGATACGCAGTATTTT. Translation: CASSDPQDTQYF.

This rearrangement joins TRBV7-3 to TRBJ2-1, with D perhaps matching TRBD2 (6 bases). This CDR3 has 13 residues. V dropped 2 bases and J dropped 9 bases, with 11 bases sitting between them. Germline V gene sequence: CDR1 SGHTA, CDR2 FQGTGA. The CDR3 here is CASSLLLAGEQFF. The CDR3 DNA is TGTGCCAGCAGCTTATTACTAGCTGGTGAGCAGTTCTTC.

The chain recombines TRBV30 with TRBJ2-2, with 9 bases identical to TRBD2. CDR1 and CDR2 from the germline V gene are GTSNPN and SVGIG (reference sequence). The junction had 7 bases not matched to a gene; V was cut back by 2 bases and J by 6 bases. This CDR3 has 15 residues. The CDR3 is CAWSSRAGGPGELFF. The CDR3 nucleotides are TGTGCCTGGAGTTCGCGGGCGGGGGGGCCCGGGGAGCTGTTTTTT.

This rearrangement joins TRBV27 to TRBJ2-1, with TRBD1 identical over 7 bases. Germline assignment: CDR1 MNHEY and CDR2 SMNVEV (reference sequence). Trimming removed 6 bases from V and 0 bases from J; junction bases left unmatched: 5. The CDR3 length is 15 residues. CDR3 in amino acids: CASRVRDSSYNEQFF. For the CDR3, the DNA is TGTGCCAGCAGGGTGAGGGACAGCTCCTACAATGAGCAGTTCTTC.

The J gene is TRBJ2-1, the V gene TRBV6-5; TRBD1 agrees at 9 bases. Germline loops: CDR1 MNHEY, CDR2 SVGAGI. V trimming: 4 bases; J trimming: 4 bases; junction bases outside the gene matches: 8. The CDR3 consists of 16 residues. CDR3 in amino acids: CASSSETGGIYNEQFF. In nucleotides, the CDR3 is TGTGCCAGCAGTTCTGAGACAGGGGGTATTTACAATGAGCAGTTCTTC.

V and J are TRBV4-1 and TRBJ2-5, with 10 bases matching TRBD1. The CDR3 sequence is 15 residues long. Looked up from germline, CDR1 is MGHRA and CDR2 is YSYEKL. Trimming took 1 base from V and 3 from J; bases not matched to a gene: 2. The CDR3 coding sequence is TGCGCCAGCAGCCAAGGGACAGGGGGGGAAGAGACCCAGTACTTC. Translated, it gives CASSQGTGGEETQYF.

The chain links TRBV7-3 to TRBJ2-3, with 11 nucleotides matching TRBD2. CDR1 and CDR2 (germline): SGHTA, FQGTGA. This CDR3 is 17 amino acids long. The junction had 7 bases not matched to a gene; V was cut back by 2 bases and J by 3 bases. For the CDR3, the DNA is TGTGCCAGCAGCTTACTAGCGGGAGGAATCCGAACAGATACGCAGTATTTT. Translated, it gives CASSLLAGGIRTDTQYF.

This clone was observed once. This chain uses TRBV4-2 with TRBJ2-6, with 7 bases aligning to TRBD1. The CDR3 sequence is 16 residues long. Germline CDR1 LGHNA, CDR2 YNFKEQ. Losses at the gene ends were 1 base for V and 4 bases for J; bases not matched to a gene: 4. CDR3 in amino acids: CASSQVTGAGANVLTF. The CDR3 DNA is TGTGCCAGCAGCCAAGTCACAGGGGCCGGGGCCAACGTCCTGACTTTC.

The V gene is TRBV9, the J gene TRBJ2-5; 9 bases line up with TRBD2. Trimming at V came to 2 bases and at J to 5 bases, leaving 7 bases not matched to a gene. There are 15 residues in the CDR3. Looked up from germline, CDR1 is SGDLS and CDR2 is YYNGEE. The CDR3 here is CASSVSGSEDETQYF. The CDR3 DNA follows: TGTGCCAGCAGCGTTAGCGGGAGTGAAGATGAGACCCAGTACTTC.

This sequence joins TRBV2 and TRBJ2-3; tentative D call: TRBD1 (7 bases). Deletions cut 4 bases from V and 5 bases from J, with 13 bases between. The CDR3 runs 14 residues. Germline V gene data show CDR1 as SNHLY and CDR2 as FYNNEI. CDR3 protein: CASSGRGREDTQYF. The CDR3 DNA reads as TGTGCCAGCAGTGGGAGGGGGCGGGAAGATACGCAGTATTTT.

V is TRBV7-9 and J is TRBJ1-1; TRBD1 matches at 7 bases. CDR3 size: 15 residues. Per the germline V gene, CDR1 is SEHNR and CDR2 is FQNEAQ (reference sequence). The V segment lost 5 bases and the J segment 1 base; nucleotides outside the gene matches: 7. CDR3 nucleotides: TGTGCCAGCAGCCCACAGACAGGGCAGAACACTGAAGCTTTCTTT. Its protein product is CASSPQTGQNTEAFF.

This clone was recorded once. The DNA for the CDR3 is TGTGCCAGCAGTGAGCGGGAGACTAGCGTAGGGGACAATGAGCAGTTCTTC. Encoded protein: CASSERETSVGDNEQFF. The J gene is TRBJ2-1, the V gene TRBV2; 8 bases fit TRBD2. Unmatched junction bases numbered 12, after V lost 3 bases and J lost 5 bases. The CDR3 has 17 residues. The germline gives CDR1 SNHLY, CDR2 FYNNEI.

The chain joins TRBV5-1 to TRBJ2-3, with 7 bases fitting TRBD2. Germline CDR1 is SGHRS and CDR2 is YFSETQ. The V gene end was trimmed by 6 bases and the J gene end by 5 bases; junction bases not matched to a gene: 12. The CDR3 has 15 residues. CDR3 loop: CASMIMSGGQDTQYF. The CDR3 coding sequence is TGCGCCAGCATGATTATGTCGGGAGGACAAGATACGCAGTATTTT.

The chain is built from TRBV29-1 and TRBJ1-1; D unclear. Germline-derived CDR1 and CDR2 are SQVTM and ANQGSEA. This CDR3 region has 12 residues. With 8 bases removed from V and 1 base from J, the gap between germline ends came to 11 bases. CDR3: CSSEVRNTEAFF. CDR3 in DNA: TGCAGCTCGGAGGTGAGGAACACTGAAGCTTTCTTT.

The chain carries TRBV7-3 and TRBJ2-2; possibly TRBD2 for D (7 bases). This CDR3 spans 13 amino acids. Germline values: CDR1 SGHTA, CDR2 FQGTGA. Trimming stripped 7 bases from V and 7 bases from J, with 13 bases between. The CDR3 DNA reads as TGTGCCAGCAAGGGGGAGGGAGGCGGGGAGCTGTTTTTT. This encodes CASKGEGGGELFF.

The chain links TRBV6-6 to TRBJ1-5, with a tentative D call TRBD1 (5 bases). V was pared by 8 bases and J by 4 bases, with 12 bases between. CDR1 and CDR2 (germline): MNHNY, SVGAGI (reference sequence). This CDR3 contains 13 residues. The DNA of the CDR3 is TGTGCCAGCCAAGACAGCATAAATCAGCCCCAGCATTTT. The encoded protein is CASQDSINQPQHF.

The rearrangement joins TRBV5-4 to TRBJ1-1, with 7 bases matching TRBD1. CDR3 length: 13 residues. With V trimmed by 9 bases and J by 1 base, 6 bases remained unmatched. Germline V gives CDR1 SGHNT, CDR2 YYREEE (reference sequence). The CDR3 nucleotides read TGTGCCACCCTGGGACAGACGAACACTGAAGCTTTCTTT. The encoded protein is CATLGQTNTEAFF.

The chain has TRBV11-2 and TRBJ2-1, with TRBD2 matching over 9 bases. The V gene end was trimmed by 2 bases and the J gene end by 9 bases; junction bases not matched to a gene: 11. The CDR3 loop spans 16 amino acids. Germline lookup yields CDR1 SGHAT and CDR2 FQNNGV. The CDR3 DNA reads TGTGCCAGCAGCTTATTAAAGGGACTAGCTTCGGGTGAGCAGTTCTTC. Protein product: CASSLLKGLASGEQFF.

This clone is a singleton in its sample. CDR3 DNA sequence: TGTGCCAGCAGGTCGACAGGGGGCTCGTACGAGCAGTACTTC. Translating it yields CASRSTGGSYEQYF. The chain is built from TRBV13 and TRBJ2-7, with 10 nucleotides matching TRBD1. CDR3 length equals 14 residues. V shed 6 bases, J shed 4 bases, and the junction held 6 bases outside the gene matches. Germline V gene data show CDR1 as PRHDT and CDR2 as FYEKMQ (reference sequence).

The chain recombines TRBV5-1 with TRBJ2-1; TRBD2 might be the D (5 bases). The CDR3 totals 16 residues. V was trimmed by 1 base and J by 2 bases, leaving 13 bases between them. Germline loops: CDR1 SGHRS, CDR2 YFSETQ. In nucleotides, the CDR3 is TGCGCCAGCAGCTTGTCGTGGAGCGGCGCCTACAATGAGCAGTTCTTC. Translation gives CASSLSWSGAYNEQFF. The variable domain in full, with the rest retrieved from reference TRBV5-1 and TRBJ2-1, is KAGVTQTPRYLIKTRGQQVTLSCSPISGHRSVSWYQQTPGQGLQFLFEYFSETQRNKGNFPGRFSGRQFSNSRSEMNVSTLELGDSALYLCASSLSWSGAYNEQFFGPGTRLTVL.